This TCR beta chain was sequenced during a study of T cell responses to AZD1222 COVID-19 vaccine. Using immunoSEQ multiplex PCR, the repertoire was profiled, and TCRdb retains in-frame clones only, with some absent. The sample comprises 120,000 or so clones, 81% of which are singletons, and 3.5% to 5% rests with the top ten. The starting material was peripheral blood, obtained on day 0 of AZD1222 vaccination. The sequence was collected from an adult in good health.

The CDR3 DNA reads TGTGCCAGCAGTTCTGGGACTAGCGGGAATGAGCAGTTCTTC. Protein product: CASSSGTSGNEQFF. The chain recombines TRBV6-5 with TRBJ2-1; 12 bases align to TRBD2. The CDR3 is made up of 14 amino acids. V lost 4 bases and J lost 7; bases outside the gene matches: 2. Germline values: CDR1 MNHEY, CDR2 SVGAGI.